In its sample, the clone carrying this T cell receptor (beta chain) was seen a few times. These data are taken from a study of T-cell memory formation after mild COVID-19. As for the study in general: For the most part, TCR clusters were specific to one donor.

Constant-segment primers and 5'RACE yielded cDNA libraries for TCR alpha and TCR beta, each carrying sample barcodes and UMIs. TCRdb used MiXCR to reprocess the 5' RACE reads, holding one entry per CDR3 protein. The repertoire holds about 540,000 distinct CDR3 sequences, with around 21% as singletons. In germline, CDR1 is SGHVS, CDR2 FNYEAQ. The CDR3 spans 17 residues. The ends were cut back, 1 base at V and 2 bases at J, with 17 bases in the middle. The sequence derives from an adult woman who had mild COVID-19 (a few samples of this study predate the infection). Cell type and time point are not known. What was sequenced was PBMCs or a T cell subset sorted from them (not recorded which). The chain joins TRBV7-6 to TRBJ2-5; TRBD2 is a possible D gene (5 bases). CDR3 sequence (DNA): TGTGCCAGCAGCTTAGGGGCAAGGCGTAGAGGGCAAGAGACCCAGTACTTC. Amino acids: CASSLGARRRGQETQYF.